This section outlines one TCR beta chain sequence together with its context. Its antigen is not yet known. Per-base qualities were not stored, and no clone one base away is much larger. Vitiligo counted as stable when lesions had not changed during the previous 6 months. To count as stable, patients also needed to show no confetti depigmentation, which is a clinical sign of active vitiligo. Any patient who had received treatment in the previous three months was excluded. PBMCs were isolated from heparinized blood by Ficoll density gradient centrifugation and were subsequently flash-frozen. V lost 6 bases and J lost 1 base, and the count of bases not matched to a germline gene is 13. The CDR3 goes from the cysteine to the phenylalanine over 17 residues. The DNA shown is the 51-base CDR3, in frame from base 1. From a lookup of the germline V gene (reference sequence), CDR1 and CDR2 are SGHKS and YYEKEE.

The immunoSEQ hsTCRB kit was used to amplify TCR beta chains from genomic DNA. The immunoSEQ service sequenced the TCR beta libraries on an Illumina MiSeq instrument. The study's processing was this. Analysis of the repertoire data was performed with the immunoSEQ Analyzer. The clones in this table, taken by TCRdb from immuneACCESS, are in-frame only. Not every clone is retained; where verified, under half of the shortfall comes from an unresolved V gene, and the cause of the rest is unknown. Clone size and V and J calls were adopted from that table, with D and trimming inferred from the DNA. Across this sample there are 40,000 to 50,000 clones, with approximately 91% seen only once. About 4.5% of the sample belongs to the ten largest clones. These data belong to a study of resident and recirculating memory T cells in vitiligo (dated by TCRdb to between 2018 and 2020). Context from the whole study: For TCR beta sequencing, epidermis was obtained by shave biopsy from two lesional and two nonlesional sites, and PBMCs were also collected, from each of a few stable vitiligo patients. Without cell sorting, samples were homogenized immediately before genomic DNA was extracted using the Qiagen DNeasy Blood & Tissue Kit. The goal of the human TCR beta sequencing was to check whether lesional vitiligo skin contained specific clones that differed from the clones found in nonlesional skin and blood.

Study-wide conclusions, independent of this receptor: Overlap and correlation analysis showed no significant repertoire overlap between biopsies except for each lesion with itself, even within a single patient. TCR sequences were not found to be conserved across biopsy sites or patients, suggesting that different lesions are infiltrated by different T cell clones, a pattern described as private specificity. Mechanistic studies in the future are needed to assess how much the detected T cell clones and the human Trm pools versus Tcm pools each contribute. No unique dominant TCR clone was detected, and variation in clonality was observed among vitiligo lesions.

The sequenced sample consisted of blood. This receptor was identified in a male donor with vitiligo. Recombination joined TRBV5-5 with TRBJ2-3; TRBD1 aligns with 8 central bases. This receptor has the CDR3 CASILGQGWVGTDTQYF. At the DNA level, the sequence is TGTGCCAGCATTCTAGGACAGGGATGGGTTGGCACAGATACGCAGTATTTT.